This is a list of T cell receptor beta chains from one sample in a study of blood T cell repertoires in COVID-19. Clones were sequenced by immunoSEQ multiplex PCR, and TCRdb holds only the in-frame ones, with some missing. The repertoire holds approximately 180,000 clones, with roughly 85% as singletons. Specimen: peripheral blood. The receptor source for this set is a human donor with active or convalescent COVID-19. The donor label of this sample is uncertain. CDR3s include the opening cysteine and the closing phenylalanine or tryptophan. A D gene is named only where the DNA matches it firmly. Some rows have no size entry. The others give once, few or many, or a class for an expanded clone.

cdr3_aa,cdr3_nt,d_call,v_call,cdr3_length,j_call,clone_size
CASSTTGSPYGYTF,TGCGCCAGCAGCACCACGGGTAGCCCCTATGGCTACACCTTC,NA,TRBV5-1,14,TRBJ1-2,NA
CASTRRGSTDTQYF,TGCGCCAGCACCAGAAGGGGGTCCACAGATACGCAGTATTTT,NA,TRBV10-2,14,TRBJ2-3,NA
CASSPRVSGNTIYF,TGTGCCAGCAGCCCCAGGGTTTCTGGAAACACCATATATTTT,NA,TRBV6-5,14,TRBJ1-3,NA
CASSTGMSTDTQYF,TGTGCCAGCAGTACCGGGATGAGCACAGATACGCAGTATTTT,NA,TRBV6-4,14,TRBJ2-3,NA
CAISESEGQDYGYTF,TGTGCCATCAGTGAGTCCGAAGGACAGGACTATGGCTACACCTTC,TRBD1,TRBV10-3,15,TRBJ1-2,NA
CASSTKIGQARLMSYEQYF,TGTGCCAGCAGCACAAAGATTGGTCAGGCCAGGTTAATGTCCTACGAGCAGTACTTC,NA,TRBV21-1,19,TRBJ2-7,NA
CASESELNQPQHF,TGTGCTAGTGAGTCCGAGCTCAATCAGCCCCAGCATTTT,NA,TRBV12-5,13,TRBJ1-5,NA
CASSLGTYGYTF,TGTGCCAGCAGTCTCGGGACATATGGCTACACCTTC,NA,TRBV6-6,12,TRBJ1-2,NA
CASSYRGFEKLFF,TGTGCCAGCAGTTACAGGGGGTTTGAAAAACTGTTTTTT,NA,TRBV6-5,13,TRBJ1-4,few
CAWRFSLQGAGSPLHF,TGTGCCTGGAGGTTTAGCCTACAGGGGGCAGGTTCACCCCTCCACTTT,TRBD1,TRBV30,16,TRBJ1-6,NA
CASSPHQGTDTQYF,TGTGCCAGCAGTCCGCACCAGGGAACCGATACGCAGTATTTT,NA,TRBV28,14,TRBJ2-3,NA
CASSIAGLPSTQYF,TGTGCCAGTAGTATAGCGGGTCTCCCCTCGACCCAGTACTTC,NA,TRBV19,14,TRBJ2-5,NA
CASSHGQGRAEAFF,TGTGCCAGCAGCCACGGACAGGGGAGGGCTGAAGCTTTCTTT,TRBD1,TRBV3-1/TRBV3-2,14,TRBJ1-1,NA
CAWRPWDRAYEKLFF,TGTGCCTGGCGACCGTGGGACAGGGCGTATGAAAAACTGTTTTTT,TRBD1,TRBV30,15,TRBJ1-4,NA
CASSLSRTGGNTGELFF,TGTGCCAGCTCACTCTCGCGGACAGGGGGAAACACCGGGGAGCTGTTTTTT,TRBD1,TRBV18,17,TRBJ2-2,NA
CASSLPRNGKQFF,TGTGCCAGCAGCCTCCCGAGGAACGGGAAGCAGTTCTTC,NA,TRBV3-1/TRBV3-2,13,TRBJ2-1,NA
CAWSADRGGNSPLHF,TGTGCCTGGAGCGCCGACAGGGGGGGTAATTCACCCCTCCACTTT,TRBD1,TRBV30,15,TRBJ1-6,NA
CASSLWTGMTSGANVLTF,TGTGCCAGCAGCTTGTGGACAGGGATGACCTCTGGGGCCAACGTCCTGACTTTC,TRBD1,TRBV7-9,18,TRBJ2-6,NA
CASKRTSGDNEQFF,TGCGCCAGCAAAAGGACTAGCGGGGACAATGAGCAGTTCTTC,TRBD2,TRBV5-1,14,TRBJ2-1,NA